This T cell receptor beta chain was identified during a study of chemoradiotherapy in HPV16-positive cancers. Comment on this clone: The antigen remains unidentified.

Using immunoSEQ multiplex PCR, the repertoire was profiled, and TCRdb retains in-frame clones only, with some absent. Of tens of thousands of clones listed, around three quarters are singletons. This CDR3 is 18 amino acids long. Germline CDR1 is SEHNR and CDR2 is FQNEAQ (reference sequence). The V gene lost 3 bases and the J gene lost 2 bases, with 21 bases spanning the gap. Study outcomes and limitations: Only two HPV16-positive patients supplied the functional HPV-specificity definition.

The specimen was blood, collected from a patient who underwent chemoradiotherapy. The TCR sequence derives from a human donor with HPV-associated anogenital cancer. The chain employs TRBV7-9 and TRBJ2-3; tentatively, D is TRBD2 (6 bases). Here the CDR3 reads CASSLKDTGTRATDTQYF. The CDR3 DNA reads as TGTGCCAGCAGCTTGAAAGACACCGGGACTCGGGCCACAGATACGCAGTATTTT.